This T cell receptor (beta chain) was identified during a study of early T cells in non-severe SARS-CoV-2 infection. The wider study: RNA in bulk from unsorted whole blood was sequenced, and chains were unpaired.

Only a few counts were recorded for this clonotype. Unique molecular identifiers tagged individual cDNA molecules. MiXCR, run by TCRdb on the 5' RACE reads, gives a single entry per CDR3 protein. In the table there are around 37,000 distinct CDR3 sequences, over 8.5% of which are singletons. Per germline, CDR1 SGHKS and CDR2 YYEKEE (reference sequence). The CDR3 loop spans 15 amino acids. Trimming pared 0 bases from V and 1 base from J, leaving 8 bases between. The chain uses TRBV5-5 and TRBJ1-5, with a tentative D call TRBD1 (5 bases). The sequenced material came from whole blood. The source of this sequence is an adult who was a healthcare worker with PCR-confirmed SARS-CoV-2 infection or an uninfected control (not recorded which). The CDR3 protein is CASSLGQGSNQPQHF. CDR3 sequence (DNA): TGTGCCAGCAGCTTGGGGCAGGGAAGCAATCAGCCCCAGCATTTT.